Listed below are T cell receptor beta chains from one sample, sequenced in a study of graft-versus-host responses after intestinal transplantation. For these receptors, no antigen is known. The table came from immunoSEQ multiplex PCR; TCRdb's copy has only in-frame clones and leaves some out. The top ten hold around 0.55% of the sample, which has fewer than 130,000 clones, roughly 93% seen once. This specimen was unstimulated CD8+ T cells sorted from spleen or lymph node cells, taken before intestinal transplant. The receptors were sampled from a human donor who received an intestinal transplant. The CDR3 runs from the conserved cysteine through the conserved F or W. Each record gives: clone size, D gene, J gene, V gene, CDR3 protein, CDR3 DNA. A D gene is named only where the DNA matches it firmly. Rows give clone size only sometimes, using once, few, many, or a class for an expanded clone.

few	.	TRBJ1-4	TRBV7-9	CASSPSGGGEKLFF	TGTGCCAGCAGCCCAAGTGGGGGAGGGGAAAAACTGTTTTTT
.	.	TRBJ2-1	TRBV29-1	CSVAEQAFFYNEQFF	TGCAGCGTCGCTGAACAGGCTTTCTTCTACAATGAGCAGTTCTTC
.	.	TRBJ1-1	TRBV7-9	CASSPGRGKEAFF	TGTGCCAGCAGCCCTGGGCGGGGGAAGGAAGCTTTCTTT
.	.	TRBJ1-1	TRBV29-1	CSVGGENTEAFF	TGCAGCGTCGGGGGGGAGAACACTGAAGCTTTCTTT
.	.	TRBJ2-2	TRBV5-1	CASSLTGSDTGELFF	TGCGCCAGCAGCTTGACAGGGTCGGACACCGGGGAGCTGTTTTTT
.	.	TRBJ1-1	TRBV6-6	CASSYGMADDTEAFF	TGTGCCAGCAGTTACGGGATGGCTGATGACACTGAAGCTTTCTTT
.	.	TRBJ1-1	TRBV27	CASWRNTEAFF	TGTGCCAGCTGGAGAAACACTGAAGCTTTCTTT
.	.	TRBJ2-7	TRBV27	CASSFRQGPYEQYF	TGTGCCAGCAGTTTTCGGCAGGGGCCCTACGAGCAGTACTTC
.	.	TRBJ2-5	TRBV5-6	CASSLWLKTQYF	TGTGCCAGCAGCTTGTGGTTGAAGACCCAGTACTTC
.	.	TRBJ1-5	TRBV27	CASSEPGGGQPQHF	TGTGCCAGCAGTGAACCCGGGGGCGGTCAGCCCCAGCATTTT
.	TRBD2	TRBJ2-2	TRBV5-4	CASSPRTSNTGELFF	TGTGCCAGCAGCCCTAGGACTAGCAACACCGGGGAGCTGTTTTTT
once	.	TRBJ1-3	TRBV27	CTSSLGQHSGNTIYF	TGTACCAGCAGTTTAGGGCAACACTCTGGAAACACCATATATTTT
.	.	TRBJ1-1	TRBV19	CASSPGLGMNTEAFF	TGTGCCAGTAGTCCGGGACTCGGAATGAACACTGAAGCTTTCTTT
.	TRBD1	TRBJ2-2	TRBV6-5	CAGSYSQGSTGELFF	TGTGCCGGCAGTTACTCACAGGGGTCCACCGGGGAGCTGTTTTTT
.	TRBD2	TRBJ2-1	TRBV7-9	CASSPRTSGNEQFF	TGTGCCAGCAGCCCCCGGACTAGCGGGAATGAGCAGTTCTTC
.	.	TRBJ2-7	TRBV6-5	CASSYGRDYEQYF	TGTGCCAGCAGTTACGGGCGGGACTACGAGCAGTACTTC
.	TRBD1	TRBJ2-7	TRBV27	CASSMLGTDYEQYF	TGTGCCAGCAGTATGCTCGGGACAGACTACGAGCAGTACTTC
few	TRBD1	TRBJ2-3	TRBV7-8	CASSPEGTASTDTQYF	TGTGCCAGCAGCCCAGAGGGGACAGCTAGCACAGATACGCAGTATTTT